The 28 T cell receptor beta chains reported below all come from one sample, sequenced in a study of blood T cell repertoires in COVID-19. Assay: immunoSEQ multiplex PCR; the TCRdb copy retains only in-frame clones and omits some. The sample carries about 53,000 clones, roughly 79% recorded once. Material for sequencing was peripheral blood. These receptors were collected from a human donor in a cohort sampled during active COVID-19.

CDR3 sequence reads: CASRQGASTEAFF. The CDR3 nucleotides are TGTGCCAGCCGACAGGGGGCGAGTACTGAAGCTTTCTTT. This chain uses TRBV2 with TRBJ1-1; 10 bases fit TRBD1. This CDR3 has 13 amino acids. Germline loops: CDR1 SNHLY, CDR2 FYNNEI. The junction had 5 bases not matched to a gene; V was cut back by 8 bases and J by 5 bases. Variable domain in full (rest from reference TRBV2 and TRBJ1-1): EPEVTQTPSHQVTQMGQEVILRCVPISNHLYFYWYRQILGQKVEFLVSFYNNEISEKSEIFDDQFSVERPDGSNFTLKIRSTKLEDSAMYFCASRQGASTEAFFGQGTRLTVV.

The chain carries TRBV7-3 and TRBJ2-3, with 7 bases identical to TRBD2. The germline V gene encodes CDR1 SGHTA and CDR2 FQGTGA. The CDR3 is 15 residues long. Unmatched junction bases numbered 7, after V lost 5 bases and J lost 2 bases. CDR3 nucleotide sequence: TGTGCCAGCAGCCTCATGCGGGGGAACACAGATACGCAGTATTTT. It translates to CASSLMRGNTDTQYF.

The CDR3 is CASSLVTGAYEQYF. Written as DNA, the CDR3 is TGTGCCAGCAGCTTAGTAACAGGGGCCTACGAGCAGTACTTC. J is TRBJ2-7 and V is TRBV7-2; TRBD1 agrees at 7 bases. The CDR3 consists of 14 residues. Germline CDR1 SGHTA, CDR2 FQGNSA. V was pared by 1 base and J by 2 bases, with 2 bases of the junction left unmatched.

The chain couples TRBV6-5 to TRBJ2-7; D not resolved. V dropped 2 bases and J dropped 4 bases, with 12 bases sitting between them. Germline loops: CDR1 MNHEY, CDR2 SVGAGI. The CDR3 has 14 amino acids. The DNA for the CDR3 is TGTGCCAGCAGTTACACTCTCGCCGGTTACGAGCAGTACTTC. Its translation: CASSYTLAGYEQYF.

In its sample, this clone was seen a few times. This chain uses TRBV4-1 with TRBJ2-7; TRBD1 agrees at 8 bases. The CDR3 length is 13 residues. Germline V gene data show CDR1 as MGHRA and CDR2 as YSYEKL. V lost 4 bases and J lost 3; bases outside the gene matches: 2. CDR3 DNA: TGCGCCAGCAGCCTAGGACAGGGCTACGAGCAGTACTTC. Translated, it gives CASSLGQGYEQYF.

The chain employs TRBV7-2 and TRBJ1-6, with D perhaps TRBD1 (5 bases). This CDR3 comprises 14 residues. Germline assignment: CDR1 SGHTA and CDR2 FQGNSA. V dropped 1 base and J dropped 10 bases, with 11 bases sitting between them. The CDR3 sequence is CASSLVAGKSPLHF. CDR3 coding DNA: TGTGCCAGCAGCTTAGTGGCAGGGAAGTCACCCCTCCACTTT.

The rearrangement links TRBV7-2 to TRBJ2-3, with 7 bases matching TRBD2. V shed 3 bases, J shed 4 bases, and the junction held 4 bases outside the gene matches. The CDR3 runs to 14 residues. Germline-derived CDR1 and CDR2 are SGHTA and FQGNSA. The CDR3, as DNA: TGTGCCAGCAGCTTGGGCGGGGGTTCAGATACGCAGTATTTT. Its translation is CASSLGGGSDTQYF.

This clone was found a few times. The V call is TRBV7-2, the J call TRBJ1-5, with D perhaps matching TRBD1 (5 bases). The germline gives CDR1 SGHTA, CDR2 FQGNSA. Trimming shortened V by 2 bases and J by 0 bases, and 11 bases separated the two germline ends. This CDR3 comprises 16 residues. This chain's CDR3 is CASSLSTANSNQPQHF. The CDR3 DNA reads TGTGCCAGCAGCTTATCGACAGCCAATAGCAATCAGCCCCAGCATTTT.

The V and J genes are TRBV25-1 and TRBJ1-2; no clear D gene. The CDR3 extends over 13 amino acids. The germline V and J ends were trimmed by 2 bases and 5 bases, with 9 bases remaining between them. The V gene's germline CDR1 is MGHDK and CDR2 SYGVNS. CDR3 DNA: TGTGCCAGCAGTGAAAGCCACCTATATGGCTACACCTTC. It is translated as CASSESHLYGYTF.

CDR3 bases: TGTGCCAGCAGCCCAGGTGGGGTAGCGGGGGGGCTGGATGAGCAGTTCTTC. Its translation: CASSPGGVAGGLDEQFF. The chain has TRBV9 and TRBJ2-1, with 11 nucleotides matching TRBD2. Trimming cost V 4 bases and J 8 bases; bases outside gene matches: 14. This CDR3 comprises 17 residues. Germline V gene sequence: CDR1 SGDLS, CDR2 YYNGEE.

This clone showed up just a few times. This chain links TRBV9 with TRBJ2-1; no clear D gene. CDR1 and CDR2 from the germline V gene are SGDLS and YYNGEE. Trimming left V 0 bases short and J 7 bases short, with 5 bases between. The CDR3 consists of 12 residues. CDR3 coding DNA: TGTGCCAGCAGCGTAGTAGAAAATGAGCAGTTCTTC. Encoded protein: CASSVVENEQFF.

This chain joins TRBV10-2 and TRBJ2-3, with 7 bases identical to TRBD2. J was trimmed by 2 bases and V by 1 base; bases with no gene match: 6. The CDR3 is made up of 16 amino acids. Germline V gives CDR1 WSHSY, CDR2 SAAADI. The CDR3 DNA reads TGCGCCAGCAGTGAGTGGGCGGGGGAGTTCACAGATACGCAGTATTTT. Amino acids: CASSEWAGEFTDTQYF.

The rearrangement links TRBV18 to TRBJ2-3, with 13 bases identical to TRBD2. J gave up 5 bases and V 4 bases, and 6 bases lay outside the gene matches. CDR1 is KGHSH, CDR2 LQKENI, per germline. The CDR3 length is 16 residues. The CDR3 DNA reads TGTGCCAGCTCACAACCGGGACTAGCGGGGTTAGATACGCAGTATTTT. Translated, it gives CASSQPGLAGLDTQYF.

The CDR3, as DNA: TGTGCCAGCAGGACTAGCGCCGAGCAGTACTTC. The encoded protein is CASRTSAEQYF. The rearrangement uses TRBV2 and TRBJ2-7; TRBD2 aligns across 8 bases. CDR1 and CDR2 (germline): SNHLY, FYNNEI. CDR3 length: 11 amino acids. Losses at the gene ends were 6 bases for V and 6 bases for J; bases not matched to a gene: 1.

The chain combines TRBV7-9 with TRBJ2-5, with D possibly being TRBD1 (5 bases). Germline V gives CDR1 SEHNR, CDR2 FQNEAQ (reference sequence). The CDR3 is made up of 13 amino acids. Trimming pared 5 bases from V and 6 bases from J, leaving 13 bases between. As DNA, the CDR3 is TGTGCCAGCAGCCCAGGGTTTGAGAAGACCCAGTACTTC. The encoded protein is CASSPGFEKTQYF. Complete variable domain (other parts from reference TRBV7-9 and TRBJ2-5): DTGVSQNPRHKITKRGQNVTFRCDPISEHNRLYWYRQTLGQGPEFLTYFQNEAQLEKSRLLSDRFSAERPKGSFSTLEIQRTEQGDSAMYLCASSPGFEKTQYFGPGTRLLVL.

The count of this clone is one. The chain uses TRBV3-1 (or the pseudogene TRBV3-2) and TRBJ2-5; D is perhaps TRBD2 (5 bases). CDR3 length: 13 amino acids. From germline, CDR1 is LGHDT and CDR2 YNNKEL (reference sequence). The V end lost 1 base, the J end lost 5 bases, and 8 bases lay between the germline ends. The CDR3 bases are TGTGCCAGCAGCCAAGTGGAGGAGGAGACCCAGTACTTC. As protein: CASSQVEEETQYF.

The gene calls are TRBV7-9 and TRBJ2-7; 9 nucleotides line up with TRBD1. Germline V lookup: CDR1 SEHNR, CDR2 FQNEAQ (reference sequence). The trim removed 1 base at V and 5 bases at J, leaving 0 bases unmatched. The length of the CDR3 is 13 residues. The CDR3: CASSLGTGDEQYF. The CDR3 nucleotides are TGTGCCAGCAGCTTAGGGACAGGGGACGAGCAGTACTTC.

J is TRBJ2-7 and V is TRBV19; D unresolved. The CDR3 is made up of 12 amino acids. Germline CDR1 LNHDA, CDR2 SQIVND (reference sequence). The germline V and J ends were trimmed by 3 bases and 2 bases, with 5 bases remaining between them. The CDR3 nucleotides read TGTGCCAGTAGTATGAGTCCCTACGAGCAGTACTTC. This encodes CASSMSPYEQYF.

The rearrangement uses TRBV14 and TRBJ1-2; D may be TRBD1 (6 bases). This CDR3 region has 15 residues. V lost 0 bases and J 4 bases, leaving 12 bases between the germline ends. The V gene's germline CDR1 is SGHDN and CDR2 FVKESK. This CDR3 reads CASSQDFTGSYGYTF. The CDR3 bases are TGTGCCAGCAGCCAAGACTTCACAGGGAGCTATGGCTACACCTTC. The entire variable domain, with the rest obtained from reference TRBV14 and TRBJ1-2, is as follows: EAGVTQFPSHSVIEKGQTVTLRCDPISGHDNLYWYRRVMGKEIKFLLHFVKESKQDESGMPNNRFLAERTGGTYSTLKVQPAELEDSGVYFCASSQDFTGSYGYTFGSGTRLTVV.

CDR3 amino acids: CASSPTGASTDTQYF. For the CDR3, the DNA is TGTGCCAGCAGCCCGACAGGGGCCAGCACAGATACGCAGTATTTT. The chain joins TRBV27 to TRBJ2-3, with TRBD1 identical over 8 bases. V was clipped by 6 bases and J by 0 bases; unmatched bases: 5. The CDR3 runs 15 residues. Germline V gives CDR1 MNHEY, CDR2 SMNVEV (reference sequence).

This clone was seen just once. The rearrangement links TRBV2 to TRBJ2-7, with 8 bases that match TRBD1. The junction had 15 bases not matched to a gene; V was cut back by 7 bases and J by 7 bases. The CDR3 is made up of 15 amino acids. Germline lookup yields CDR1 SNHLY and CDR2 FYNNEI. CDR3 sequence (DNA): TGTGCCAGCACTCCGGACAGGGCCTACCCCTGGGAGCAGTACTTC. Its translation: CASTPDRAYPWEQYF.

The count of this clone is one. V gene TRBV4-1 combines with J gene TRBJ2-7; 11 bases are a match to TRBD2. J gave up 4 bases and V 3 bases, and 5 bases lay outside the gene matches. Germline V lookup: CDR1 MGHRA, CDR2 YSYEKL. The CDR3 totals 15 residues. The CDR3 reads CASSQTGTSGYEQYF. For the CDR3, the DNA is TGCGCCAGCAGCCAGACCGGGACTAGCGGTTACGAGCAGTACTTC.

The CDR3 DNA follows: TGTGCCAGCAGCTTTACCGAGGACACCGGGGAGCTGTTTTTT. Its translation: CASSFTEDTGELFF. This chain links TRBV5-4 with TRBJ2-2; D is uncertain. The CDR3 sequence is 14 residues long. Trimming removed 2 bases from V and 3 bases from J, with 8 bases in between. CDR1 and CDR2 from the germline V gene are SGHNT and YYREEE (reference sequence).

There are many counts of this clone. The chain couples TRBV7-3 to TRBJ2-6; tentatively, D is TRBD2 (5 bases). With 5 bases removed from V and 0 bases from J, the gap between germline ends came to 8 bases. Germline V gene sequence: CDR1 SGHTA, CDR2 FQGTGA. CDR3 length equals 15 residues. The CDR3 reads CASSQSGSGANVLTF. For the CDR3, the DNA is TGTGCCAGCAGCCAGAGCGGCTCTGGGGCCAACGTCCTGACTTTC.

V and J are TRBV28 and TRBJ1-5, with 10 bases aligning to TRBD1. Germline V gives CDR1 MDHEN, CDR2 SYDVKM. The CDR3 totals 16 residues. The V segment lost 8 bases and the J segment 7 bases; nucleotides outside the gene matches: 14. The CDR3 is CASAAPGTGVRQPQHF. CDR3 nucleotide sequence: TGTGCCAGCGCCGCCCCCGGGACAGGGGTTCGACAGCCCCAGCATTTT.

V and J are TRBV27 and TRBJ2-7; TRBD1 might be the D (5 bases). CDR1 is MNHEY, CDR2 SMNVEV, per germline (reference sequence). This CDR3 region has 16 residues. Between the trimmed V and J ends, which lost 0 bases and 0 bases, there was a span of 12 bases. The DNA for the CDR3 is TGTGCCAGCAGTTTATCAACAGGCCAACTCTCCTACGAGCAGTACTTC. This translates into CASSLSTGQLSYEQYF.

J is TRBJ2-1 and V is TRBV10-3; TRBD1 matches at 9 bases. The CDR3 length is 14 residues. CDR1 is ENHRY and CDR2 is SYGVKD in the germline V gene. V lost 3 bases and J lost 9; bases outside the gene matches: 6. CDR3 sequence: CAISEAGQGREQFF. The CDR3 DNA reads as TGTGCCATCAGTGAAGCGGGACAGGGACGTGAGCAGTTCTTC.

This clone appeared once. The chain employs TRBV2 and TRBJ1-6, with 7 bases aligning to TRBD1. The germline V gene has CDR1 SNHLY and CDR2 FYNNEI. The CDR3 runs 15 residues. With V trimmed by 6 bases and J by 8 bases, 10 bases remained unmatched. The CDR3, as DNA: TGTGCCAGCAGCGAGAGACAGGGATCTTATTCACCCCTCCACTTT. Protein sequence: CASSERQGSYSPLHF.